The 3 T cell receptor beta chains below come from one sample, sequenced in a study of cytomegalovirus exposure and HLA in healthy donors. A multiplex PCR was run with 60 Vbeta primers and 13 Jbeta primers. The data were produced by immunoSEQ multiplex PCR, yet TCRdb's version contains in-frame clones alone and is incomplete. Counted here are 200,000 to 250,000 clones, 70% to 85% occurring once; the ten biggest clones make up approximately 3.9%. The material sequenced was PBMCs. All receptors derive from a male donor in good health and CMV-seronegative.

This chain joins TRBV6-5 and TRBJ2-1, with D perhaps TRBD2 (6 bases). Trimming cost V 8 bases and J 6 bases, with 17 bases left between them. The CDR3 totals 14 residues. Germline V gene lookup returns CDR1 MNHEY and CDR2 SVGAGI. This CDR3 reads CASRRGSASNEQFF. Written as DNA, the CDR3 is TGTGCCAGCCGTCGGGGGAGCGCTTCCAATGAGCAGTTCTTC.

The gene calls are TRBV6-4 and TRBJ2-1; 9 bases align to TRBD2. The germline CDR1 and CDR2 sequences are MRHNA and SNTAGT. With V trimmed by 8 bases and J by 5 bases, 7 bases remained unmatched. This CDR3 is built from 14 residues. The chain's CDR3 is CASRLAGKNNEQFF. The CDR3 region has the DNA TGTGCCAGCCGGCTAGCGGGGAAGAACAATGAGCAGTTCTTC.

The V gene is TRBV9, the J gene TRBJ2-3; 10 bases align to TRBD2. J was trimmed by 4 bases and V by 10 bases; bases with no gene match: 9. Germline CDR1 SGDLS, CDR2 YYNGEE. This CDR3 spans 14 amino acids. Written as DNA, the CDR3 is TGTGCCCCTTCCCTAGCGGGAGTATCAGATACGCAGTATTTT. Its protein is CAPSLAGVSDTQYF. The full variable domain, in which reference TRBV9 and TRBJ2-3 provide the parts outside the CDR3, is DSGVTQTPKHLITATGQRVTLRCSPRSGDLSVYWYQQSLDQGLQFLIQYYNGEERAKGNILERFSAQQFPDLHSELNLSSLELGDSALYFCAPSLAGVSDTQYFGPGTRLTVL.